This paragraph covers one T cell receptor beta chain sequence. These data come from a study of shared clonotypes between healthy human individuals. The CDR3 length is 14 residues. V lost 3 bases, J lost 6 bases, and 12 bases lay in between. Per the germline V gene, CDR1 is MNHNY and CDR2 is SVGAGI (reference sequence). The repertoire was sequenced with immunoSEQ multiplex PCR; TCRdb's copy has only in-frame clones and lacks some. The table records over 2 million clones, roughly 94% of them present only once. This TCR derives from a man between 18 and 29 years old in good health. Sequencing used naive CD4+ T cells sorted from blood. Noted subset: CD45RA+ positively selected. The J gene is TRBJ1-5, the V gene TRBV6-6; tentative D call: TRBD1 (6 bases). This CDR3 is CASSYQGTIQPQHF. CDR3 bases: TGTGCCAGCAGTTATCAGGGGACCATTCAGCCCCAGCATTTT.